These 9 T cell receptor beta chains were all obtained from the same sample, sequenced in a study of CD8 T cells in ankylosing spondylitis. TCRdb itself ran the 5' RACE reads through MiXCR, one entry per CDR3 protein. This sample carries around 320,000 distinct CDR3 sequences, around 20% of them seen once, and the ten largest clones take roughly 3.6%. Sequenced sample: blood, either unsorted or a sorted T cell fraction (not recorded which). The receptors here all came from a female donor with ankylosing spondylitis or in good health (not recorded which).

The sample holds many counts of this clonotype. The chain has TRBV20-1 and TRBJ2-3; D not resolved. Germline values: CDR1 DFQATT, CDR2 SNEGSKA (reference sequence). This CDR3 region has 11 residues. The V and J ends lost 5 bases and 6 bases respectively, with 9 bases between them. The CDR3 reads CSAWARDTQYF. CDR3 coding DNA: TGCAGTGCTTGGGCCCGGGATACGCAGTATTTT.

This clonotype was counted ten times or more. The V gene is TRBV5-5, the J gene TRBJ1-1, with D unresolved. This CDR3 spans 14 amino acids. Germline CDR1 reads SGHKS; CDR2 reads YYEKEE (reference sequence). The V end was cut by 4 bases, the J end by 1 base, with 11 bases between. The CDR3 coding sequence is TGTGCCAGCAGCCTTGGACGGGCGAACACTGAAGCTTTCTTT. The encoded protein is CASSLGRANTEAFF.

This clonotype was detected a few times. The CDR3 sequence is CASSLIGTGTYEQYF. CDR3 coding DNA: TGTGCCAGCAGCTTAATAGGGACAGGTACCTACGAGCAGTACTTC. The rearrangement links TRBV11-2 to TRBJ2-7; 8 bases are a match to TRBD1. This CDR3 has 15 amino acids. The trim removed 2 bases at V and 2 bases at J, leaving 5 bases unmatched. Per the germline V gene, CDR1 is SGHAT and CDR2 is FQNNGV.

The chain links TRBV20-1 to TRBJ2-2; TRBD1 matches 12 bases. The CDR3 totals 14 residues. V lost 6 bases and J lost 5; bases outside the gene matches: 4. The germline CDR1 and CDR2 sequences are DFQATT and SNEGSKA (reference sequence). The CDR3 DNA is TGCAGTGCACAGGGACAGGGGGCGACCGGGGAGCTGTTTTTT. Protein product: CSAQGQGATGELFF.

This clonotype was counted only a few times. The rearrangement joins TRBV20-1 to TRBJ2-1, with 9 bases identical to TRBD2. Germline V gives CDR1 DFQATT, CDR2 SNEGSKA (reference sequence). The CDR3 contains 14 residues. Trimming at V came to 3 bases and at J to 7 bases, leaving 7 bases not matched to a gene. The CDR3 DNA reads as TGCAGTGCTAGGAGGCGGGAGGGAATAAATGAGCAGTTCTTC. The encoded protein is CSARRREGINEQFF.

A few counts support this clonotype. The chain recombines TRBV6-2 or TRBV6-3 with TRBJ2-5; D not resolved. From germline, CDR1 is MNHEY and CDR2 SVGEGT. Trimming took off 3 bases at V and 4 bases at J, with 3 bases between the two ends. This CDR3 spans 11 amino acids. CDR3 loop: CASSYPETQYF. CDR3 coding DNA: TGTGCCAGCAGTTATCCAGAGACCCAGTACTTC.

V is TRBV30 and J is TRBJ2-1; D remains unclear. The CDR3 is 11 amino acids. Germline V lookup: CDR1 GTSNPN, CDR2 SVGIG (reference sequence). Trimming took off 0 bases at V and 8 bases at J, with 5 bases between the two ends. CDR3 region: CAWSVVDEQFF. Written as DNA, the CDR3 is TGTGCCTGGAGTGTGGTGGATGAGCAGTTCTTC.

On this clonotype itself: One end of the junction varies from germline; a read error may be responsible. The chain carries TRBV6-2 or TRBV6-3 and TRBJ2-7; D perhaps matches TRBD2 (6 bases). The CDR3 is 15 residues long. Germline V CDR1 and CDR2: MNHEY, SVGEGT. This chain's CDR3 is CASTPSGWASHEQYF. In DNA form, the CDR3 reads TGTGCCAGCACCCCCAGCGGGTGGGCCTCCCACGAGCAGTACTTC.

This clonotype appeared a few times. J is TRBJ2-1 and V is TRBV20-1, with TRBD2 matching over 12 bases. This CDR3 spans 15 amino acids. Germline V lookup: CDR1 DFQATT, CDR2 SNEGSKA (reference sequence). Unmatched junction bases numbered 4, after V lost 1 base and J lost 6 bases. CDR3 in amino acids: CSARASGRAFNEQFF. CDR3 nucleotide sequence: TGCAGTGCTAGAGCTAGCGGGAGGGCCTTCAATGAGCAGTTCTTC.